This T cell receptor (beta chain) was identified in a study of breast tumors, draining lymph nodes, adjacent tissues. The V gene end was trimmed by 5 bases and the J gene end by 6 bases; junction bases not matched to a gene: 4. The CDR3 is 15 residues long. CDR1 LGHDT and CDR2 YNNKEL come from the germline V gene (reference sequence). From the multiplex PCR reads, TCRdb called clonotypes with MiXCR, one entry per CDR3 protein. The table records some 130,000 distinct CDR3 sequences, about 20% of them present only once. Samples came from axillary lymph nodes draining the breast cancer. This clonotype showed up many times. The antigen is not known. Study-level findings and limits: Luminal-like breast cancer showed significantly greater tumor-nontumor repertoire similarity than basal-like breast cancer did. Compared with lymph nodes, tumors were less diverse; compared with nontumor tissue, more. That most tumor T cells come from lymph nodes remained unproven.

The genes are TRBV3-1 and TRBJ2-5, with TRBD2 matching 15 bases. The sample taken for sequencing was axillary lymph node tissue. This receptor was obtained from a female donor with breast cancer. Some clones in this sample may be carry-over from other donors' samples. CDR3 in amino acids: CASSEGLAGGKTQYF. The CDR3 DNA follows: TGTGCCAGCAGCGAGGGACTAGCGGGAGGAAAGACCCAGTACTTC.